This T cell receptor (beta chain) was sequenced during a study of a mutant IDH1 vaccine in newly diagnosed glioma. Regarding the study as a whole: Alterations occurring in top peripheral T cell clonotypes seemed unrelated to pseudoprogression.

This sample's time point: week 47, end of study. Topical imiquimod was applied with each vaccine dose, which held 300 ug of mutant IDH1 20-mer peptide. The CDR3 is 14 residues long. The germline V gene has CDR1 MNHEY and CDR2 SMNVEV (reference sequence). Trimming left V 6 bases short and J 0 bases short, with 12 bases between. Only in-frame clones appear in the TCRdb table, and some are missing; sequencing was by immunoSEQ multiplex PCR. The sample holds some 21,000 clones, 84% seen once. To note about this clone: The antigen is unknown.

The sample consisted of PBMCs, taken from a glioma patient whose treatment included an IDH1 peptide vaccine. The TCR sequence derives from a man aged 40-50 years with glioma. This chain links TRBV27 with TRBJ2-7; D call uncertain. The CDR3: CASSKHENSYEQYF. CDR3 nucleotides: TGTGCCAGCAGCAAACATGAGAACTCCTACGAGCAGTACTTC.